This T cell receptor beta chain emerged from a study of shared T cell receptors in the human thymus. The repertoire was sequenced with immunoSEQ multiplex PCR; TCRdb's copy has only in-frame clones and lacks some. Altogether roughly 560,000 clones are present, about 84% being singletons, with the ten largest covering more than 0.01%. Losses at the gene ends were 4 bases for V and 2 bases for J; bases not matched to a gene: 6. CDR1 is LNHDA, CDR2 SQIVND, per germline (reference sequence). The CDR3 is 15 residues long. These data are also associated with another study on human thymus T cells.

The sequence was collected from a boy under two years old with a congenital heart defect. The rearrangement joins TRBV19 to TRBJ2-7; 9 bases agree with TRBD1. The specimen sequenced was thymocytes. CDR3 protein: CASSKGDRAPYEQYF. The CDR3 DNA follows: TGTGCCAGTAGTAAGGGGGACAGGGCACCCTACGAGCAGTACTTC.